Listed here are 4 T cell receptor beta chains from one sample, sequenced in a study of blood T cell repertoires in COVID-19. The data were produced by immunoSEQ multiplex PCR, yet TCRdb's version contains in-frame clones alone and is incomplete. The data show around 170,000 clones, about 85% seen once. The sample consisted of PBMCs or T cells enriched from blood (not recorded which). The receptor source for this set is a woman aged 45-65 years who had recovered from COVID-19.

The V gene is TRBV16, the J gene TRBJ2-4; D is unresolved. The CDR3 extends over 14 amino acids. V was shortened by 2 bases and J by 10 bases, with 15 bases between the two germline ends. Germline V gene lookup returns CDR1 KGHSY and CDR2 FQNENV. The CDR3 sequence is CASSQTVPPSIQYF. The CDR3 DNA reads as TGTGCCAGCAGCCAAACGGTGCCTCCTTCGATTCAGTACTTC.

V gene TRBV12-3 or TRBV12-4 combines with J gene TRBJ2-7; TRBD2 matches at 10 bases. This CDR3 contains 12 residues. Losses at the gene ends were 6 bases for V and 7 bases for J; bases not matched to a gene: 3. CDR3 in DNA: TGTGCCAGCAGCCAGGGACTAGCGGAGCAGTACTTC. Translation gives CASSQGLAEQYF.

This rearrangement joins TRBV2 to TRBJ2-5, with D tentatively TRBD2 (6 bases). The germline V gene encodes CDR1 SNHLY and CDR2 FYNNEI. The ends were cut back, 4 bases at V and 1 base at J, with 16 bases in the middle. This CDR3 has 16 residues. The CDR3 DNA reads as TGTGCCAGCAGTGTTCCATCTAGCGCGCTCCAAGAGACCCAGTACTTC. Its translation is CASSVPSSALQETQYF. Combining the CDR3 with reference TRBV2 and TRBJ2-5 gives the whole variable domain EPEVTQTPSHQVTQMGQEVILRCVPISNHLYFYWYRQILGQKVEFLVSFYNNEISEKSEIFDDQFSVERPDGSNFTLKIRSTKLEDSAMYFCASSVPSSALQETQYFGPGTRLLVL.

The rearrangement links TRBV2 to TRBJ2-2; TRBD1 aligns across 8 bases. The germline gives CDR1 SNHLY, CDR2 FYNNEI. Trimming removed 3 bases from V and 4 bases from J; junction bases left unmatched: 10. The CDR3 contains 17 residues. The CDR3 DNA sequence: TGTGCCAGCAGTGACCAGGGGGCTAGCGCCATCACCGGGGAGCTGTTTTTT. Residues: CASSDQGASAITGELFF.